The present entry profiles one T cell receptor (beta chain) with its context. This entry belongs to a study of T cell changes during pregnancy in multiple sclerosis. The CDR3 length is 13 residues. Germline V lookup: CDR1 MNHNS, CDR2 SASEGT. Unmatched junction bases numbered 7, after V lost 6 bases and J lost 8 bases. Sequencing used immunoSEQ multiplex PCR; TCRdb keeps in-frame clones, though not all of them. Found here are 20,000 to 25,000 clones, over 75% of them singletons; the top ten hold roughly 7.6%. The chain couples TRBV6-1 to TRBJ1-2, with TRBD1 identical over 9 bases. The material was CD8+ T cells from peripheral blood mononuclear cells, obtained before pregnancy. The receptor's source is a female donor with multiple sclerosis, enrolled in a pregnancy study. As DNA, the CDR3 is TGTGCCAGCAGGCCAGGCGGACAGGGGGGCTACACCTTC. Amino acids: CASRPGGQGGYTF.